Only one count was recorded for the clone carrying this TCR beta chain. The data were obtained in a study of T cell responses to AZD1222 COVID-19 vaccine. This CDR3 region has 14 residues. From germline, CDR1 is SGHRS and CDR2 YFSETQ. V lost 0 bases and J lost 0, with 7 bases in between. Sequenced by immunoSEQ multiplex PCR; TCRdb stores in-frame clones only, minus some. Of about 120,000 clones in the sample, 70% to 90% were seen once. The rearrangement uses TRBV5-1 and TRBJ2-7, with unresolved D. Here the sequenced sample was peripheral blood, taken on day 0 of AZD1222 vaccination. This TCR was sampled from an adult in good health. CDR3 protein: CASSLVPGSYEQYF. CDR3 DNA: TGCGCCAGCAGCTTGGTTCCGGGCTCCTACGAGCAGTACTTC.